This T cell receptor (beta chain) was recorded in a study of T cell responses to AZD1222 COVID-19 vaccine. Regarding the study as a whole: Among those given AZD1222, only five or six were seropositive at baseline. Repertoires were sampled only after the peak T cell response. After two AZD1222 doses, spike-specific TCR breadth and depth rose versus day 0. The donor group comprised mostly white British people and more females; the analysis possibly underestimated clonal diversity.

Comments on this clone: The antigen remains unidentified.

The assay was immunoSEQ multiplex PCR, and TCRdb's table has in-frame clones only and misses some. Among some 61,000 clones listed, roughly 87% were seen once. This CDR3 contains 17 residues. The V gene's germline CDR1 is SGHTA and CDR2 FQGTGA. V was pared by 2 bases and J by 6 bases, with 11 bases of the junction left unmatched. Sequencing was performed on peripheral blood, taken on day 0 of AZD1222 vaccination. The TCR comes from an adult in good health. The V gene is TRBV7-3, the J gene TRBJ2-3, with TRBD2 identical over 10 bases. As DNA, the CDR3 is TGTGCCAGCAGCTTAGGCTGGCTAGCGGGAGCTGTGGATACGCAGTATTTT. It translates to CASSLGWLAGAVDTQYF.